This TCR beta chain was sequenced during a study of T cell clonality in common variable immunodeficiency. Concerning this clone: Its antigen is unknown. Germline is not matched at one junction end, which may reflect a read error. The CDR3 end lies 3 residues beyond the end of the read and is filled in from the germline J gene.

Produced via immunoSEQ multiplex PCR; TCRdb's table is partial and in-frame only. The sample shows roughly 33,000 clones, none of them appearing just once. Regarding the study as a whole: Compared with healthy controls, CVID subjects showed increased TCRbeta clonality, mostly in about a third. Fewer deletions and N-nucleotide insertions were reportedly seen in common variable immunodeficiency TCR beta sequences.

The germline CDR1 and CDR2 sequences are SEHNR and FQNEAQ (reference sequence). This CDR3 contains 12 residues. CVID meant reduced serum IgG, IgA and/or IgM plus specific antibody deficiency. Sequencing was carried out using peripheral blood mononuclear cells. V usage is TRBV7-9 and J usage is TRBJ1-3; D uncertain. The receptor was derived from a human donor with common variable immunodeficiency. The CDR3 spells CSSSSLGNTIYF. The sequenced part of the CDR3 DNA is TGTTCCAGCAGCTCCCTCGGAAACACC.